Each of the 3 T cell receptor beta chains below was sequenced from the same sample in a study of blood T cell repertoires in COVID-19. Measured with immunoSEQ multiplex PCR; TCRdb has only the in-frame clones, and not every one. Among about 58,000 clones, about nine tenths were seen once, and the ten largest hold about 8%. Sequencing input: peripheral blood. All receptors come from a woman aged 70-85 years with active COVID-19.

This chain links TRBV2 with TRBJ2-3, with 7 bases identical to TRBD1. Trimming cost V 5 bases and J 4 bases; bases outside gene matches: 9. Germline values: CDR1 SNHLY, CDR2 FYNNEI. There are 15 residues in the CDR3. DNA for the CDR3: TGTGCCAGCAGTAGACAGGGTTTGATCTCAGATACGCAGTATTTT. This sequence encodes CASSRQGLISDTQYF.

This chain uses TRBV5-1 with TRBJ1-1; 9 bases are shared with TRBD1. The junction had 13 bases not matched to a gene; V was cut back by 2 bases and J by 8 bases. The CDR3 length is 16 residues. Germline CDR1 reads SGHRS; CDR2 reads YFSETQ. The CDR3 region has the DNA TGCGCCAGCAGCTTAGCCCCGGGACAGGGTACTAACGAAGCTTTCTTT. This codes for CASSLAPGQGTNEAFF. The full variable domain, completed using reference TRBV5-1 and TRBJ1-1, is KAGVTQTPRYLIKTRGQQVTLSCSPISGHRSVSWYQQTPGQGLQFLFEYFSETQRNKGNFPGRFSGRQFSNSRSEMNVSTLELGDSALYLCASSLAPGQGTNEAFFGQGTRLTVV.

The table lists this clone with a count of one. This chain joins TRBV7-3 and TRBJ2-7; TRBD2 aligns across 9 bases. Germline trimming cut 2 bases from V and 6 bases from J; bases unmatched to any gene: 5. This CDR3 comprises 14 residues. The germline gives CDR1 SGHTA, CDR2 FQGTGA. The CDR3 reads CASSLSSGRSEQYF. DNA for the CDR3: TGTGCCAGCAGCTTATCCAGCGGGAGGAGCGAGCAGTACTTC.